This T cell receptor beta chain came from a study of cytomegalovirus exposure and HLA in healthy donors. PCR primers comprised 60 Vbeta and 13 Jbeta primers. The protocol was immunoSEQ multiplex PCR, while the TCRdb copy is restricted to in-frame clones and leaves out a portion. Its table records fewer than 200,000 clones. The donors gave bone marrow, and they were healthy. The clonotype originates from a man between 25 and 39 years old in good health and CMV-seronegative. What was sequenced was PBMCs.

CDR3 in amino acids: CASSPTGAGNTIYF. CDR3 in DNA: TGCGCCAGCAGCCCGACAGGGGCTGGAAACACCATATATTTT. The chain links TRBV5-1 to TRBJ1-3; 8 bases are a match to TRBD1. Germline assignment: CDR1 SGHRS and CDR2 YFSETQ. With 4 bases clipped from V and 2 bases from J, the junction kept 2 bases outside the gene matches. This CDR3 has 14 amino acids.